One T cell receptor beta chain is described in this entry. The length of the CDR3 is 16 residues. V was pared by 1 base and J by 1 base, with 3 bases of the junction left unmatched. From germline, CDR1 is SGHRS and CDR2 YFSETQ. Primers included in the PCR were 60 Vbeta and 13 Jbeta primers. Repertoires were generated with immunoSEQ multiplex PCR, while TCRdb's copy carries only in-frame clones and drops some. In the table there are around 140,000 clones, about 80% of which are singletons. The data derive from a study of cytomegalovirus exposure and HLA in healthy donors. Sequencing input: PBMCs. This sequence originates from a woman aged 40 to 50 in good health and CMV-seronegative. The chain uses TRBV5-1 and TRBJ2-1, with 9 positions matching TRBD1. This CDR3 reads CASSLTGGVSYNEQFF. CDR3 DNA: TGCGCCAGCAGCTTGACAGGGGGCGTATCCTACAATGAGCAGTTCTTC.